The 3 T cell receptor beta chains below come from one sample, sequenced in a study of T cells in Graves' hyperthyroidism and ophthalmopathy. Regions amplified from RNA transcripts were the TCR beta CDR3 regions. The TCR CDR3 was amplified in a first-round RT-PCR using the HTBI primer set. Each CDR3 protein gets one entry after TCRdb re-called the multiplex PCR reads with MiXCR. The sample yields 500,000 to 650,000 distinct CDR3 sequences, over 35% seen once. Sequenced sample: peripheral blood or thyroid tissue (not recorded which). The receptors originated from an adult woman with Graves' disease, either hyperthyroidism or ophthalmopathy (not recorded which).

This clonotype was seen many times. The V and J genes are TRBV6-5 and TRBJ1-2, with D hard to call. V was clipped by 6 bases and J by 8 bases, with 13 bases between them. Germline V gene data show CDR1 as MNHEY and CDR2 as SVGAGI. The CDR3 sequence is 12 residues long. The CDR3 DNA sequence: TGTGCCAGCAGACTATCCGGAGGGGGCTACACCTTC. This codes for CASRLSGGGYTF.

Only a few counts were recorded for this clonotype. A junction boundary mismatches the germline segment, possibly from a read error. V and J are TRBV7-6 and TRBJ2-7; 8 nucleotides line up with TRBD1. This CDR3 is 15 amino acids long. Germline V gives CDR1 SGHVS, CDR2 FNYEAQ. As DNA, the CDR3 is TGTGCCAGCAGCTTATCGCGGGACAGGCCCGACGAACAGTACTTC. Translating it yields CASSLSRDRPDEQYF.

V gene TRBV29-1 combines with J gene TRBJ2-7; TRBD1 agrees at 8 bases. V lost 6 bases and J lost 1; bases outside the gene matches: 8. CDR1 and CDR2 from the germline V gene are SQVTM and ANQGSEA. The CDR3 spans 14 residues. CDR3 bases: TGCAGCGTCGCACCGCGGACAGGGTCCTACGAGCAGTACTTC. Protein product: CSVAPRTGSYEQYF.